This entry lists 18 T cell receptor beta chains sequenced from one sample in a study of blood T cell repertoires in COVID-19. Sequencing was performed with immunoSEQ multiplex PCR; in TCRdb, only in-frame clones are kept and a portion is missing. The sample lists some 400,000 clones; nearly 90% were seen once. Sequencing was carried out using peripheral blood. All receptors come from a man younger than 35 with active or convalescent COVID-19.

V is TRBV5-6 and J is TRBJ1-2; D is undetermined. Germline loops: CDR1 SGHDT, CDR2 YYEEEE. This CDR3 has 16 amino acids. V shed 0 bases and J shed 5 bases, with 17 bases lying between them. The CDR3 reads CASSLAREALWYGYTF. CDR3 nucleotide sequence: TGTGCCAGCAGCTTGGCCCGTGAGGCGCTTTGGTATGGCTACACCTTC. The full variable domain, rest sourced from reference TRBV5-6 and TRBJ1-2, is DAGVTQSPTHLIKTRGQQVTLRCSPKSGHDTVSWYQQALGQGPQFIFQYYEEEERQRGNFPDRFSGHQFPNYSSELNVNALLLGDSALYLCASSLAREALWYGYTFGSGTRLTVV.

The V and J genes are TRBV28 and TRBJ1-2; 8 bases map to TRBD1. The CDR3 has 12 amino acids. V trimming: 6 bases; J trimming: 6 bases; junction bases outside the gene matches: 3. Germline CDR1 is MDHEN and CDR2 is SYDVKM. CDR3 nucleotides: TGTGCCAGCAGGTACAGGGGGGATGGCTACACCTTC. Protein: CASRYRGDGYTF.

The CDR3 sequence is CASSQDEPNEQFF. CDR3 coding DNA: TGTGCCAGCAGCCAAGATGAGCCCAATGAGCAGTTCTTC. The chain joins TRBV4-2 to TRBJ2-1; D uncertain. V dropped 0 bases and J dropped 6 bases, with 6 bases sitting between them. CDR3 length: 13 amino acids. CDR1 and CDR2 from the germline V gene are LGHNA and YNFKEQ.

The chain carries TRBV28 and TRBJ2-2; 8 bases are shared with TRBD1. The junction had 3 bases not matched to a gene; V was cut back by 5 bases and J by 1 base. Germline values: CDR1 MDHEN, CDR2 SYDVKM. This CDR3 is 15 amino acids long. CDR3 region: CASSRTGGNTGELFF. CDR3 nucleotide sequence: TGTGCCAGCAGTCGAACAGGGGGGAACACCGGGGAGCTGTTTTTT. Full variable domain (outside the CDR3, taken from reference TRBV28 and TRBJ2-2): DVKVTQSSRYLVKRTGEKVFLECVQDMDHENMFWYRQDPGLGLRLIYFSYDVKMKEKGDIPEGYSVSREKKERFSLILESASTNQTSMYLCASSRTGGNTGELFFGEGSRLTVL.

This clone was counted once. The CDR3 DNA reads as TGTGCCAGCAGTGATGGGGGCCGGGTCGGGACCCAGTACTTC. This translates into CASSDGGRVGTQYF. The rearrangement joins TRBV28 to TRBJ2-5, with a tentative D call TRBD1 (6 bases). Trimming took off 5 bases at V and 7 bases at J, with 17 bases between the two ends. Germline-derived CDR1 and CDR2 are MDHEN and SYDVKM. The CDR3 consists of 14 residues.

V is TRBV6-5 and J is TRBJ1-1; 7 nucleotides align to TRBD1. The CDR3 covers 13 residues. The germline V gene has CDR1 MNHEY and CDR2 SVGAGI. After removal of 6 bases from V and 8 bases from J, the junction contained 9 bases not matched to a gene. CDR3 protein: CASSHDRASEAFF. CDR3 nucleotide sequence: TGTGCCAGCAGCCATGACAGGGCCTCGGAAGCTTTCTTT.

The chain employs TRBV10-3 and TRBJ1-2; unclear D gene. The CDR3 extends over 12 amino acids. The V end lost 8 bases, the J end lost 2 bases, and 9 bases lay between the germline ends. Germline assignment: CDR1 ENHRY and CDR2 SYGVKD. The CDR3 coding sequence is TGTGCCATCGGAGGGCGGAACTATGGCTACACCTTC. Translation gives CAIGGRNYGYTF.

The genes are TRBV24-1 and TRBJ2-5, with a possible D match to TRBD1 (6 bases). CDR1 and CDR2 (germline): KGHDR, SFDVKD. The CDR3 extends over 14 amino acids. V lost 3 bases and J 1 base, leaving 8 bases between the germline ends. The CDR3 DNA is TGTGCCACCAGTGATCCAGGGGCCCAAGAGACCCAGTACTTC. Protein: CATSDPGAQETQYF.

V gene TRBV2 combines with J gene TRBJ1-1; no definite D call. Germline V lookup: CDR1 SNHLY, CDR2 FYNNEI. Deletions cut 5 bases from V and 2 bases from J, with 6 bases between. The CDR3 loop spans 12 amino acids. Here the CDR3 reads CASSPTNTEAFF. CDR3 bases: TGTGCCAGCAGTCCGACTAACACTGAAGCTTTCTTT.

This chain links TRBV27 with TRBJ2-7; D not resolved. Trimming removed 2 bases from V and 1 base from J, with 12 bases in between. The CDR3 has 15 amino acids. Germline assignment: CDR1 MNHEY and CDR2 SMNVEV (reference sequence). DNA for the CDR3: TGTGCCAGCAGTTTAAGCGCCTTGCTGTCCTACGAGCAGTACTTC. It is translated as CASSLSALLSYEQYF.

This clone was seen once. The chain couples TRBV9 to TRBJ1-2, with 7 bases that match TRBD1. The V gene's germline CDR1 is SGDLS and CDR2 YYNGEE. V lost 4 bases to trimming and J lost 5 bases; unmatched junction nucleotides: 11. The CDR3 runs to 15 residues. The CDR3 DNA follows: TGTGCCAGCAGCCCCAGGGACAGAATAAAGTATGGCTACACCTTC. Translated: CASSPRDRIKYGYTF.

The chain recombines TRBV2 with TRBJ2-5; D may be TRBD2 (6 bases). V was cut by 7 bases and J by 3 bases, with 18 bases left in between. CDR1 and CDR2 from the germline V gene are SNHLY and FYNNEI. This CDR3 has 15 residues. The CDR3 spells CASTRYGGVKETQYF. The CDR3 DNA sequence: TGTGCCAGCACCCGTTACGGGGGAGTTAAAGAGACCCAGTACTTC.

This chain joins TRBV19 and TRBJ1-3; 8 nucleotides align to TRBD1. Germline assignment: CDR1 LNHDA and CDR2 SQIVND (reference sequence). Unmatched junction bases numbered 6, after V lost 7 bases and J lost 4 bases. The CDR3 runs 14 residues. CDR3 nucleotide sequence: TGTGCCAGTACCTCGAACAGGGGGGGAAACACCATATATTTT. Translated: CASTSNRGGNTIYF.

Comment on this clone: The same CDR3 also results from other DNA sequences found in this sample. The V gene is TRBV5-1, the J gene TRBJ1-2; possible D gene TRBD1, 5 bases. Germline V gene data show CDR1 as SGHRS and CDR2 as YFSETQ. The V gene lost 0 bases and the J gene lost 0 bases, with 6 bases spanning the gap. CDR3 length: 14 residues. The CDR3 coding sequence is TGCGCCAGCAGCTTGGGGGGCCCTAACTATGGCTACACCTTC. Translated: CASSLGGPNYGYTF.

The chain is built from TRBV28 and TRBJ1-1; D unclear. The CDR3 sequence is 15 residues long. CDR1 is MDHEN, CDR2 SYDVKM, per germline. V was cut by 3 bases and J by 1 base, with 12 bases left in between. The CDR3 reads CASSFRQPKNTEAFF. The CDR3 nucleotides are TGTGCCAGCAGTTTCAGGCAGCCTAAGAACACTGAAGCTTTCTTT.

In the case of this clone: This sample includes further DNA sequences coding for the same CDR3. This chain links TRBV7-3 with TRBJ2-7; perhaps TRBD2 as D (5 bases). V lost 5 bases and J 1 base, leaving 9 bases between the germline ends. The CDR3 totals 13 residues. Germline-derived CDR1 and CDR2 are SGHTA and FQGTGA. The CDR3 loop is CASSPGGSYEQYF. CDR3 sequence (DNA): TGTGCCAGCAGCCCCGGCGGGTCCTACGAGCAGTACTTC. The full variable domain, in which reference TRBV7-3 and TRBJ2-7 provide the parts outside the CDR3, is GAGVSQTPSNKVTEKGKYVELRCDPISGHTALYWYRQSLGQGPEFLIYFQGTGAADDSGLPNDRFFAVRPEGSVSTLKIQRTERGDSAVYLCASSPGGSYEQYFGPGTRLTVT.

The chain is built from TRBV9 and TRBJ2-6; TRBD2 matches at 9 bases. V shed 4 bases, J shed 3 bases, and the junction held 14 bases outside the gene matches. Germline V gene sequence: CDR1 SGDLS, CDR2 YYNGEE. The CDR3 has 19 amino acids. CDR3 nucleotide sequence: TGTGCCAGCAGCCCAGTGGGTTTAGCGGGAGTCCGTGGGGCCAACGTCCTGACTTTC. Protein product: CASSPVGLAGVRGANVLTF.

The table lists this clone with a count of one. The chain carries TRBV14 and TRBJ2-2; maybe TRBD1 (5 bases). The V end was cut by 2 bases, the J end by 4 bases, with 17 bases between. The germline gives CDR1 SGHDN, CDR2 FVKESK. The CDR3 has 17 amino acids. In nucleotides, the CDR3 is TGTGCCAGCAGCCAAATCGGGCAGGGCCGGCCCACCGGGGAGCTGTTTTTT. This encodes CASSQIGQGRPTGELFF. Variable domain in full (rest from reference TRBV14 and TRBJ2-2): EAGVTQFPSHSVIEKGQTVTLRCDPISGHDNLYWYRRVMGKEIKFLLHFVKESKQDESGMPNNRFLAERTGGTYSTLKVQPAELEDSGVYFCASSQIGQGRPTGELFFGEGSRLTVL.